Shown below are 20 T cell receptor beta chains from a single sample sequenced in a study of graft-versus-host responses after intestinal transplantation (dated by TCRdb to the early 2020s). Library creation used the immunoSEQ multiplex PCR assay. What TCRdb holds here is the immuneACCESS table cut down to in-frame rearrangements. Part of the clones is not present; checked against another copy, under half of the missing clones reflect an unresolved V gene, and the others are unexplained. The sample profile shows just over 20,000 clones; over 80% of them were found once. The ten top clones hold over 40% of the sample. Sequencing used PBMCs, obtained around 270 days after intestinal transplant. These receptors originate from a human patient who received an intestinal transplant, so some T cells may come from the graft donor.

This clone was counted only a few times. V usage is TRBV2 and J usage is TRBJ2-7; D unresolved. In germline, CDR1 is SNHLY, CDR2 FYNNEI. The CDR3 covers 13 residues. Trimming pared 3 bases from V and 2 bases from J, leaving 8 bases between. The CDR3 DNA follows: TGTGCCAGCAGTGAGGACGGAACCTACGAGCAGTACTTC. Translated: CASSEDGTYEQYF.

The rearrangement links TRBV5-1 to TRBJ2-1, with 11 bases lining up with TRBD2. CDR1 is SGHRS and CDR2 is YFSETQ in the germline V gene. The CDR3 spans 14 residues. V shed 0 bases, J shed 10 bases, and the junction held 3 bases outside the gene matches. CDR3 sequence reads: CASSLAGLAVEQFF. DNA of the CDR3: TGCGCCAGCAGCTTGGCGGGACTAGCGGTAGAGCAGTTCTTC.

The V and J genes are TRBV5-1 and TRBJ2-1; a possible D gene is TRBD2 (6 bases). Trimming took off 2 bases at V and 6 bases at J, with 24 bases between the two ends. The germline gives CDR1 SGHRS, CDR2 YFSETQ. CDR3 length equals 18 residues. DNA of the CDR3: TGCGCCAGCAGCTTTCTTCTCCTTAGCGGAGCTTACCTCAATGAGCAGTTCTTC. It specifies CASSFLLLSGAYLNEQFF.

The chain combines TRBV28 with TRBJ2-1; no firm D call. V lost 5 bases, J lost 6 bases, and 14 bases lay in between. Germline loops: CDR1 MDHEN, CDR2 SYDVKM. The CDR3 is made up of 14 amino acids. CDR3 nucleotides: TGTGCCAGCAGTATCCCGGGCCCACTCAATGAGCAGTTCTTC. Translation gives CASSIPGPLNEQFF.

CDR3 in amino acids: CASRPGTSVYEQYF. In DNA, the CDR3 is TGCGCCAGCAGGCCCGGGACTAGCGTCTACGAGCAGTACTTC. This chain connects TRBV5-1 to TRBJ2-7; TRBD2 aligns across 10 bases. The germline V gene encodes CDR1 SGHRS and CDR2 YFSETQ. The length of the CDR3 is 14 residues. The junction had 5 bases not matched to a gene; V was cut back by 5 bases and J by 3 bases.

The chain carries TRBV4-1 and TRBJ1-3; unclear D gene. Germline values: CDR1 MGHRA, CDR2 YSYEKL. V shed 0 bases and J shed 4 bases, with 10 bases lying between them. The CDR3 is 15 residues long. Written as DNA, the CDR3 is TGCGCCAGCAGCCAAGATCCAGGCCCGGGAAACACCATATATTTT. Translated, it gives CASSQDPGPGNTIYF.

The CDR3 DNA reads TGCGCCAGCAGTGAGTCGACTGGTACAGGCATTCAGTACTTC. Protein product: CASSESTGTGIQYF. This chain links TRBV10-1 with TRBJ2-4; weak D call: TRBD1 (5 bases). The CDR3 length is 14 residues. V was clipped by 0 bases and J by 9 bases, with 12 bases between them. CDR1 and CDR2 (germline): WNHNN, SYGVQD (reference sequence).

The CDR3: CASSAGLAGEYNEQFF. DNA of the CDR3: TGTGCCAGTAGTGCCGGACTAGCGGGGGAGTACAATGAGCAGTTCTTC. The rearrangement links TRBV19 to TRBJ2-1, with 13 bases that match TRBD2. Germline-derived CDR1 and CDR2 are LNHDA and SQIVND (reference sequence). With V trimmed by 5 bases and J by 4 bases, 5 bases remained unmatched. The CDR3 contains 16 residues.

The V and J genes are TRBV5-8 and TRBJ2-1; 13 positions agree with TRBD2. V shed 9 bases, J shed 0 bases, and the junction held 3 bases outside the gene matches. Germline V gives CDR1 SGHTS, CDR2 YDEGEE. The CDR3 is 15 residues long. CDR3: CATRTSGSSYNEQFF. The CDR3 DNA sequence: TGTGCCACCCGGACTAGCGGGAGCTCCTACAATGAGCAGTTCTTC. The whole variable domain, filled in from reference TRBV5-8 and TRBJ2-1, reads EAGVTQSPTHLIKTRGQQATLRCSPISGHTSVYWYQQALGLGLQFLLWYDEGEERNRGNFPPRFSGRQFPNYSSELNVNALELEDSALYLCATRTSGSSYNEQFFGPGTRLTVL.

The genes are TRBV20-1 and TRBJ2-1; the D gene is possibly TRBD1 (6 bases). The V gene lost 3 bases and the J gene lost 15 bases, with 12 bases spanning the gap. CDR1 and CDR2 from the germline V gene are DFQATT and SNEGSKA (reference sequence). The CDR3 spans 10 residues. The CDR3 DNA follows: TGCAGTGCTAGGGGGGCCGGGCTGTTCTTC. Its protein is CSARGAGLFF.

In its sample, this clone was seen once. The V call is TRBV11-1, the J call TRBJ2-1, with 9 positions matching TRBD2. The V segment lost 1 base and the J segment 6 bases; nucleotides outside the gene matches: 16. CDR3 length: 19 amino acids. Germline CDR1 and CDR2: SGHAT and FQDESV (reference sequence). Here the CDR3 reads CASSLGWREGLDQRNEQFF. The CDR3 bases are TGTGCCAGCAGCTTAGGTTGGCGGGAGGGCCTCGACCAACGCAATGAGCAGTTCTTC.

The gene calls are TRBV7-8 and TRBJ2-5; 7 bases align to TRBD1. CDR3 size: 14 residues. Looked up from germline, CDR1 is SGHVS and CDR2 is FQNEAQ. V was clipped by 1 base and J by 5 bases; unmatched bases: 4. CDR3 nucleotides: TGTGCCAGCAGCTTAGGACAGGGAAGTGAGACCCAGTACTTC. This codes for CASSLGQGSETQYF.

The gene calls are TRBV5-1 and TRBJ2-7; 9 positions agree with TRBD1. CDR3 length: 16 residues. The V gene's germline CDR1 is SGHRS and CDR2 YFSETQ. Germline trimming cut 3 bases from V and 0 bases from J; bases unmatched to any gene: 7. The CDR3 DNA reads TGCGCCAGCAGCTCCCCCAGACAGGGGGTCTCCTACGAGCAGTACTTC. Translation gives CASSSPRQGVSYEQYF.

This clone was detected once. The chain combines TRBV5-1 with TRBJ1-6; TRBD1 is a possible D gene (6 bases). Germline CDR1 is SGHRS and CDR2 is YFSETQ. V was pared by 0 bases and J by 7 bases, with 11 bases between. The CDR3 extends over 15 amino acids. DNA of the CDR3: TGCGCCAGCAGCTTGGGGCAGGGGCAGAATTCACCCCTCCACTTT. Protein product: CASSLGQGQNSPLHF.

The rearrangement uses TRBV28 and TRBJ2-3, with 8 bases matching TRBD1. This CDR3 is built from 15 residues. The trim removed 2 bases at V and 2 bases at J, leaving 3 bases unmatched. Germline loops: CDR1 MDHEN, CDR2 SYDVKM. The CDR3 region has the DNA TGTGCCAGCAGTTTACAGGGGGCCTACACAGATACGCAGTATTTT. Protein sequence: CASSLQGAYTDTQYF. Variable domain in full (rest from reference TRBV28 and TRBJ2-3): DVKVTQSSRYLVKRTGEKVFLECVQDMDHENMFWYRQDPGLGLRLIYFSYDVKMKEKGDIPEGYSVSREKKERFSLILESASTNQTSMYLCASSLQGAYTDTQYFGPGTRLTVL.

This rearrangement joins TRBV19 to TRBJ1-4; no clear D. Trimming pared 7 bases from V and 0 bases from J, leaving 18 bases between. CDR1 and CDR2 from the germline V gene are LNHDA and SQIVND (reference sequence). CDR3 size: 17 residues. The CDR3 coding sequence is TGTGCCAGTACCCTGTCCAGACTGCCTGCAACTAATGAAAAACTGTTTTTT. Amino acid sequence: CASTLSRLPATNEKLFF.

The V call is TRBV27, the J call TRBJ2-3; 8 bases are a match to TRBD2. The CDR3 runs 15 residues. The junction had 5 bases not matched to a gene; V was cut back by 6 bases and J by 0 bases. Germline values: CDR1 MNHEY, CDR2 SMNVEV (reference sequence). The CDR3 spells CASSLLAVSTDTQYF. CDR3 coding DNA: TGTGCCAGCAGCCTACTAGCGGTTAGCACAGATACGCAGTATTTT.

CDR3 residues: CASSIQGPYGYTF. CDR3 DNA: TGTGCCAGCAGCATACAGGGCCCCTATGGCTACACCTTC. The J gene is TRBJ1-2, the V gene TRBV5-6; D might be TRBD1 (6 bases). The V end was cut by 4 bases, the J end by 4 bases, with 11 bases between. Germline CDR1 and CDR2: SGHDT and YYEEEE. The CDR3 has 13 residues.

The CDR3 coding sequence is TGCGCCAGCAGCCAAGATCCCTTAACTGAAGCTTTCTTT. It codes for CASSQDPLTEAFF. V gene TRBV4-1 combines with J gene TRBJ1-1; no firm D call. The CDR3 length is 13 residues. V was trimmed by 0 bases and J by 5 bases, leaving 7 bases between them. Germline loops: CDR1 MGHRA, CDR2 YSYEKL.

The chain couples TRBV7-2 to TRBJ1-2; the D gene is possibly TRBD1 (5 bases). V was clipped by 1 base and J by 5 bases, with 11 bases between them. This CDR3 comprises 14 residues. From germline, CDR1 is SGHTA and CDR2 FQGNSA. The CDR3 sequence: CASSLGSGRYGYTF. CDR3 coding DNA: TGTGCCAGCAGCTTAGGTTCAGGGCGGTATGGCTACACCTTC. Using reference TRBV7-2 and TRBJ1-2 for the parts outside the CDR3, the full variable domain is GAGVSQSPSNKVTEKGKDVELRCDPISGHTALYWYRQSLGQGLEFLIYFQGNSAPDKSGLPSDRFSAERTGGSVSTLTIQRTQQEDSAVYLCASSLGSGRYGYTFGSGTRLTVV.